A selection of T cell receptor beta chains follows, all from one sample in a study of blood T cell repertoires in COVID-19. Sequenced by immunoSEQ multiplex PCR; TCRdb stores in-frame clones only, minus some. This sample has 200,000 or so clones; 88% occur once, and the top ten carry roughly 3.7%. Material for sequencing was PBMCs or T cells enriched from blood (not recorded which). The receptors were gathered from a woman aged 30 to 39 who had been exposed to COVID-19. The CDR3 runs from the conserved cysteine through the conserved F or W. A D gene is named only where the DNA matches it firmly. For some rows the clone size is stated as once, few or many, or as a class when expanded; others skip it.

j_call: TRBJ2-5
clone_size: .
d_call: TRBD1
v_call: TRBV12-3/TRBV12-4
cdr3_aa: CASTLTGVETQYF
cdr3_nt: TGTGCCAGCACCCTGACAGGGGTGGAGACCCAGTACTTC

j_call: TRBJ2-1
clone_size: .
d_call: .
v_call: TRBV6-5
cdr3_aa: CASSYSIVNEQFF
cdr3_nt: TGTGCCAGCAGTTACTCCATAGTAAATGAGCAGTTCTTC

j_call: TRBJ1-4
clone_size: .
d_call: .
v_call: TRBV4-1
cdr3_aa: CASSQVGRGSSNEKLFF
cdr3_nt: TGCGCCAGCAGCCAAGTTGGCAGGGGTAGCTCTAATGAAAAACTGTTTTTT

j_call: TRBJ2-1
clone_size: .
d_call: TRBD1
v_call: TRBV28
cdr3_aa: CASSPIEGDRVYNEQFF
cdr3_nt: TGTGCCAGCAGCCCTATTGAGGGGGACAGGGTCTACAATGAGCAGTTCTTC

j_call: TRBJ1-1
clone_size: .
d_call: .
v_call: TRBV12-3/TRBV12-4
cdr3_aa: CASSFRENTEAFF
cdr3_nt: TGTGCCAGCAGTTTCAGGGAGAACACTGAAGCTTTCTTT

j_call: TRBJ2-5
clone_size: .
d_call: TRBD1
v_call: TRBV9
cdr3_aa: CASKPGQGAETQYF
cdr3_nt: TGTGCCAGCAAACCGGGACAGGGGGCTGAGACCCAGTACTTC

j_call: TRBJ1-1
clone_size: once
d_call: TRBD1
v_call: TRBV18
cdr3_aa: CASSPLDRGSTEAFF
cdr3_nt: TGTGCCAGCTCACCACTGGACAGGGGGAGCACTGAAGCTTTCTTT

j_call: TRBJ2-7
clone_size: .
d_call: .
v_call: TRBV28
cdr3_aa: CASSSQWSLGNEQYF
cdr3_nt: TGTGCCAGCAGTTCACAGTGGTCACTAGGGAACGAGCAGTACTTC

j_call: TRBJ2-1
clone_size: .
d_call: .
v_call: TRBV6-1
cdr3_aa: CASSEQGAGAGGIYNEQFF
cdr3_nt: TGTGCCAGCAGTGAACAGGGGGCCGGAGCGGGAGGCATCTACAATGAGCAGTTCTTC

j_call: TRBJ1-2
clone_size: .
d_call: TRBD1
v_call: TRBV28
cdr3_aa: CASLQDRADYGYTF
cdr3_nt: TGTGCCAGCCTTCAGGACAGGGCAGACTATGGCTACACCTTC

j_call: TRBJ2-7
clone_size: .
d_call: .
v_call: TRBV5-4
cdr3_aa: CASSLDGTPNSYEQYF
cdr3_nt: TGTGCCAGCAGCTTGGACGGGACACCTAACTCCTACGAGCAGTACTTC

j_call: TRBJ2-1
clone_size: .
d_call: TRBD2
v_call: TRBV10-1
cdr3_aa: CASSKGTSGSEEQFF
cdr3_nt: TGCGCCAGCAGTAAAGGGACTAGCGGGAGTGAGGAGCAGTTCTTC

j_call: TRBJ2-5
clone_size: .
d_call: TRBD1
v_call: TRBV30
cdr3_aa: CAWSGGGQGQETQYF
cdr3_nt: TGTGCCTGGAGTGGCGGCGGACAGGGCCAAGAGACCCAGTACTTC

j_call: TRBJ2-1
clone_size: .
d_call: .
v_call: TRBV7-3
cdr3_aa: CASSLLASGFSYNEQFF
cdr3_nt: TGTGCCAGCAGCTTATTGGCCAGTGGCTTTTCCTACAATGAGCAGTTCTTC

j_call: TRBJ1-3
clone_size: .
d_call: .
v_call: TRBV4-1
cdr3_aa: CASSQDPAGNTIYF
cdr3_nt: TGCGCCAGCAGCCAAGATCCGGCTGGAAACACCATATATTTT

j_call: TRBJ1-3
clone_size: once
d_call: .
v_call: TRBV6-5
cdr3_aa: CASSSDGSSGNTIYF
cdr3_nt: TGTGCCAGCAGTAGCGACGGAAGCTCTGGAAACACCATATATTTT

j_call: TRBJ2-7
clone_size: .
d_call: .
v_call: TRBV30
cdr3_aa: CAWSVQNEQYF
cdr3_nt: TGTGCCTGGAGTGTACAAAACGAGCAGTACTTC

j_call: TRBJ2-7
clone_size: once
d_call: .
v_call: TRBV30
cdr3_aa: CAWSISRSYEQYF
cdr3_nt: TGTGCCTGGAGCATAAGTCGTAGTTACGAGCAGTACTTC

j_call: TRBJ1-3
clone_size: .
d_call: .
v_call: TRBV28
cdr3_aa: CASSLHLFRSLRNTIYF
cdr3_nt: TGTGCCAGCAGCCTACATCTTTTCCGATCACTAAGAAACACCATATATTTT

j_call: TRBJ1-1
clone_size: .
d_call: .
v_call: TRBV27
cdr3_aa: CASSGQMNTEAFF
cdr3_nt: TGTGCCAGCAGTGGACAGATGAACACTGAAGCTTTCTTT

j_call: TRBJ2-3
clone_size: .
d_call: TRBD2
v_call: TRBV19
cdr3_aa: CASSTEAGPIGDTQYF
cdr3_nt: TGTGCCAGTAGTACTGAAGCGGGGCCAATTGGGGATACGCAGTATTTT

j_call: TRBJ1-4
clone_size: .
d_call: .
v_call: TRBV5-1
cdr3_aa: CASSLGASWAPANEKLFF
cdr3_nt: TGCGCCAGCAGCCTGGGGGCCTCGTGGGCTCCAGCTAATGAAAAACTGTTTTTT

j_call: TRBJ1-6
clone_size: .
d_call: TRBD1
v_call: TRBV27
cdr3_aa: CASSYDRAHNSPLHF
cdr3_nt: TGTGCCAGCAGCTATGACAGGGCTCATAATTCACCCCTCCACTTT

j_call: TRBJ1-2
clone_size: .
d_call: TRBD1
v_call: TRBV30
cdr3_aa: CACRDRGGGYTF
cdr3_nt: TGTGCCTGTAGGGACAGGGGTGGTGGCTACACCTTC

j_call: TRBJ1-5
clone_size: .
d_call: TRBD1
v_call: TRBV15
cdr3_aa: CATTLTGTGLQPQHF
cdr3_nt: TGTGCCACCACCCTCACGGGGACAGGGTTACAGCCCCAGCATTTT

j_call: TRBJ2-1
clone_size: few
d_call: TRBD2
v_call: TRBV9
cdr3_aa: CASSGAGGPENEQFF
cdr3_nt: TGTGCCAGCAGTGGGGCGGGAGGGCCTGAGAATGAGCAGTTCTTC

j_call: TRBJ1-2
clone_size: .
d_call: TRBD1
v_call: TRBV3-1/TRBV3-2
cdr3_aa: CASSPTGVYGYTF
cdr3_nt: TGTGCCAGCAGCCCTACAGGGGTCTATGGCTACACCTTC

j_call: TRBJ2-3
clone_size: .
d_call: .
v_call: TRBV9
cdr3_aa: CASSPTGSYTDTQYF
cdr3_nt: TGTGCCAGCAGCCCCACCGGGTCCTACACAGATACGCAGTATTTT

j_call: TRBJ2-1
clone_size: few
d_call: .
v_call: TRBV2
cdr3_aa: CASTGRGTLGNEQFF
cdr3_nt: TGTGCCAGCACCGGGAGAGGGACTCTTGGCAATGAGCAGTTCTTC

j_call: TRBJ1-1
clone_size: .
d_call: .
v_call: TRBV2
cdr3_aa: CASGGRGNTEAFF
cdr3_nt: TGTGCCAGCGGCGGACGGGGAAACACTGAAGCTTTCTTT

j_call: TRBJ1-5
clone_size: .
d_call: .
v_call: TRBV2
cdr3_aa: CASSELTEIGPQHF
cdr3_nt: TGTGCCAGCAGTGAATTGACAGAAATAGGGCCCCAGCATTTT

j_call: TRBJ1-6
clone_size: once
d_call: TRBD1
v_call: TRBV5-4
cdr3_aa: CASSPGTGQNSPLHF
cdr3_nt: TGTGCCAGCAGCCCCGGGACAGGCCAGAATTCACCCCTCCACTTT

j_call: TRBJ2-1
clone_size: .
d_call: .
v_call: TRBV5-4
cdr3_aa: CASSLGGDEQFF
cdr3_nt: TGTGCCAGCAGCTTGGGGGGGGATGAGCAGTTCTTC

j_call: TRBJ1-5
clone_size: .
d_call: .
v_call: TRBV12-3/TRBV12-4
cdr3_aa: CASSPRNQPQHF
cdr3_nt: TGTGCCAGCAGTCCGCGAAATCAGCCCCAGCATTTT

j_call: TRBJ2-2
clone_size: .
d_call: TRBD2
v_call: TRBV10-1
cdr3_aa: CASSGSFRREKGGELFF
cdr3_nt: TGCGCCAGCAGTGGAAGTTTTCGGCGGGAGAAGGGCGGGGAGCTGTTTTTT

j_call: TRBJ1-4
clone_size: .
d_call: TRBD1
v_call: TRBV7-2
cdr3_aa: CASSLPGQVDEKLFF
cdr3_nt: TGTGCCAGCAGCTTACCGGGACAGGTGGATGAAAAACTGTTTTTT

j_call: TRBJ1-1
clone_size: once
d_call: .
v_call: TRBV7-9
cdr3_aa: CASSLVGGESTEAFF
cdr3_nt: TGTGCCAGCAGCTTAGTCGGAGGGGAGTCAACTGAAGCTTTCTTT

j_call: TRBJ2-5
clone_size: .
d_call: TRBD2
v_call: TRBV11-2
cdr3_aa: CASSSLLAGAEVETQYF
cdr3_nt: TGTGCCAGCAGCTCCCTACTAGCGGGAGCGGAGGTAGAGACCCAGTACTTC

j_call: TRBJ2-5
clone_size: .
d_call: TRBD2
v_call: TRBV7-2
cdr3_aa: CASSLGLAGGVTQYF
cdr3_nt: TGTGCCAGCAGCTTAGGGCTAGCGGGAGGTGTGACCCAGTACTTC

j_call: TRBJ2-7
clone_size: .
d_call: TRBD2
v_call: TRBV9
cdr3_aa: CASSATGTSTHEQYF
cdr3_nt: TGTGCCAGCAGCGCCACCGGGACTAGCACCCACGAGCAGTACTTC

j_call: TRBJ2-1
clone_size: .
d_call: .
v_call: TRBV6-5
cdr3_aa: CASMQASYNEQFF
cdr3_nt: TGTGCCAGCATGCAGGCCTCCTACAATGAGCAGTTCTTC

j_call: TRBJ1-5
clone_size: .
d_call: .
v_call: TRBV28
cdr3_aa: CASSVRGGWGNQPQHF
cdr3_nt: TGTGCCAGCAGCGTGCGAGGAGGTTGGGGCAATCAGCCCCAGCATTTT

j_call: TRBJ1-2
clone_size: .
d_call: TRBD1
v_call: TRBV2
cdr3_aa: CASDTGGTGEIYGYTF
cdr3_nt: TGTGCCAGCGACACAGGGGGGACGGGGGAAATCTATGGCTACACCTTC

j_call: TRBJ2-2
clone_size: .
d_call: .
v_call: TRBV19
cdr3_aa: CASSAGIRDTGELFF
cdr3_nt: TGTGCCAGTAGCGCCGGGATTCGGGACACCGGGGAGCTGTTTTTT

j_call: TRBJ2-5
clone_size: .
d_call: .
v_call: TRBV7-9
cdr3_aa: CASSLVIRETQYF
cdr3_nt: TGTGCCAGCAGCTTAGTAATCCGAGAGACCCAGTACTTC

j_call: TRBJ1-2
clone_size: .
d_call: .
v_call: TRBV24-1
cdr3_aa: CATSAGGNYGYTF
cdr3_nt: TGTGCCACCAGTGCGGGAGGCAACTATGGCTACACCTTC

j_call: TRBJ1-2
clone_size: .
d_call: .
v_call: TRBV6-5
cdr3_aa: CASRRTNYGYTF
cdr3_nt: TGTGCCAGCAGGAGGACTAACTATGGCTACACCTTC

j_call: TRBJ1-1
clone_size: once
d_call: .
v_call: TRBV18
cdr3_aa: CASSPSGRGFTLTEAFF
cdr3_nt: TGTGCCAGCTCACCGTCGGGCAGGGGATTTACACTAACTGAAGCTTTCTTT

j_call: TRBJ2-3
clone_size: .
d_call: .
v_call: TRBV6-4
cdr3_aa: CASSDGLGGTDTQYF
cdr3_nt: TGTGCCAGCAGTGACGGGTTAGGAGGTACAGATACGCAGTATTTT

j_call: TRBJ1-2
clone_size: .
d_call: .
v_call: TRBV27
cdr3_aa: CASSLRPDRSYGYTF
cdr3_nt: TGTGCCAGCAGTTTACGGCCGGACAGAAGCTATGGCTACACCTTC

j_call: TRBJ1-1
clone_size: .
d_call: .
v_call: TRBV5-1
cdr3_aa: CASSLEGSEAFF
cdr3_nt: TGCGCCAGCAGCTTGGAGGGGTCTGAAGCTTTCTTT

j_call: TRBJ2-2
clone_size: .
d_call: .
v_call: TRBV30
cdr3_aa: CAWSLGGTGTGELFF
cdr3_nt: TGTGCCTGGAGTCTAGGCGGGACTGGCACCGGGGAGCTGTTTTTT

j_call: TRBJ2-7
clone_size: once
d_call: .
v_call: TRBV5-1
cdr3_aa: CASSLARGIMDEQYF
cdr3_nt: TGCGCCAGCAGCTTGGCCCGGGGAATTATGGACGAGCAGTACTTC

j_call: TRBJ1-1
clone_size: .
d_call: TRBD1
v_call: TRBV29-1
cdr3_aa: CSVTGQGETEAFF
cdr3_nt: TGCAGCGTTACCGGACAGGGGGAAACTGAAGCTTTCTTT

j_call: TRBJ2-7
clone_size: .
d_call: TRBD1
v_call: TRBV9
cdr3_aa: CASSVRQGYEQYF
cdr3_nt: TGTGCCAGCAGCGTTCGACAGGGGTACGAGCAGTACTTC

j_call: TRBJ1-1
clone_size: .
d_call: TRBD1
v_call: TRBV11-2
cdr3_aa: CASSVGGLNTEAFF
cdr3_nt: TGTGCCAGCAGCGTAGGGGGCCTGAACACTGAAGCTTTCTTT